The 30 T cell receptor beta chains reported below all come from one sample, sequenced in a study of graft-versus-host responses after intestinal transplantation. What these receptors recognize is not known. TCRdb's table, derived via immunoSEQ multiplex PCR, lists solely in-frame clones and lacks some. The sample lists about 50,000 clones; 84% were seen once. Sequencing was performed on unstimulated CD4+ T cells sorted from spleen or lymph node cells, taken before transplant. These receptors came from a human donor who was the organ donor for an intestinal transplant.

The V gene is TRBV10-2, the J gene TRBJ2-3; D is uncertain. The V gene's germline CDR1 is WSHSY and CDR2 SAAADI. V lost 0 bases, J lost 6 bases, and 7 bases lay in between. This CDR3 contains 13 residues. The CDR3 DNA reads TGCGCCAGCAGTGAGTCGCAAGGGGATACGCAGTATTTT. Translated: CASSESQGDTQYF.

There are a few counts of this clone. This chain links TRBV7-9 with TRBJ1-2; the D is unclear. The V gene's germline CDR1 is SEHNR and CDR2 FQNEAQ (reference sequence). Trimming shortened V by 1 base and J by 5 bases, and 11 bases separated the two germline ends. The CDR3 spans 14 residues. The CDR3 nucleotides are TGTGCCAGCAGCTTAGTCGGCGACGCGTATGGCTACACCTTC. Translated: CASSLVGDAYGYTF.

The chain combines TRBV27 with TRBJ2-1; 8 nucleotides line up with TRBD2. The V and J ends lost 4 bases and 1 base, in that order; junction bases with no gene match: 12. Germline V gene data show CDR1 as MNHEY and CDR2 as SMNVEV (reference sequence). The CDR3 has 18 residues. CDR3 sequence reads: CASSSRSGREESYNEQFF. The DNA for the CDR3 is TGTGCCAGCAGTTCCCGGTCGGGGCGGGAGGAGTCCTACAATGAGCAGTTCTTC.

The chain employs TRBV11-2 and TRBJ2-2, with D possibly matching TRBD1 (5 bases). CDR1 is SGHAT and CDR2 is FQNNGV in the germline V gene. The V gene lost 5 bases and the J gene lost 5 bases, with 9 bases spanning the gap. There are 13 residues in the CDR3. The CDR3: CASSLTVTGELFF. CDR3 bases: TGTGCCAGCAGCCTGACAGTAACCGGGGAGCTGTTTTTT. The full variable domain, with the rest looked up from reference TRBV11-2 and TRBJ2-2, is EAGVAQSPRYKIIEKRQSVAFWCNPISGHATLYWYQQILGQGPKLLIQFQNNGVVDDSQLPKDRFSAERLKGVDSTLKIQPAKLEDSAVYLCASSLTVTGELFFGEGSRLTVL.

This chain links TRBV5-1 with TRBJ1-1; 9 nucleotides match TRBD1. The length of the CDR3 is 16 residues. V lost 4 bases, J lost 4 bases, and 11 bases stayed unmatched. The germline V gene encodes CDR1 SGHRS and CDR2 YFSETQ. CDR3 bases: TGCGCCAGCAGCAGACTTACAGGGGGCGCGGGCACTGAAGCTTTCTTT. It is translated as CASSRLTGGAGTEAFF. Variable domain in full (rest from reference TRBV5-1 and TRBJ1-1): KAGVTQTPRYLIKTRGQQVTLSCSPISGHRSVSWYQQTPGQGLQFLFEYFSETQRNKGNFPGRFSGRQFSNSRSEMNVSTLELGDSALYLCASSRLTGGAGTEAFFGQGTRLTVV.

CDR3 amino acids: CASSPRTLINEKLFF. The CDR3 coding sequence is TGTGCCAGTAGTCCCCGGACTTTAATTAATGAAAAACTGTTTTTT. The chain employs TRBV19 and TRBJ1-4; D remains ambiguous. Germline V gene lookup returns CDR1 LNHDA and CDR2 SQIVND (reference sequence). V was shortened by 5 bases and J by 4 bases, with 14 bases between the two germline ends. This CDR3 has 15 amino acids.

The chain joins TRBV4-2 to TRBJ2-7, with D possibly matching TRBD2 (5 bases). The CDR3 runs 14 residues. Per germline, CDR1 LGHNA and CDR2 YNFKEQ. The ends were cut back, 4 bases at V and 5 bases at J, with 15 bases in the middle. CDR3 coding DNA: TGTGCCAGCAGCCCAACACGAGGGAGCGACGAGCAGTACTTC. Its translation is CASSPTRGSDEQYF.

This clone was seen a single time. The chain recombines TRBV5-1 with TRBJ2-1, with 9 bases that match TRBD2. V shed 3 bases and J 4 bases; nucleotides not matched to a gene: 5. CDR1 is SGHRS, CDR2 YFSETQ, per germline. This CDR3 is built from 15 residues. The CDR3 reads CASSSLAGRYNEQFF. The CDR3 DNA follows: TGCGCCAGCAGCTCCCTAGCGGGAAGGTACAATGAGCAGTTCTTC.

The V gene is TRBV2, the J gene TRBJ2-1, with 15 bases lining up with TRBD2. Germline V gene data show CDR1 as SNHLY and CDR2 as FYNNEI. This CDR3 contains 17 residues. The J segment lost 4 bases and the V segment lost 5 bases, leaving 6 bases of the junction unmatched. This chain's CDR3 is CASSWTSGRAEYNEQFF. DNA for the CDR3: TGTGCCAGCAGTTGGACTAGCGGGAGGGCCGAATACAATGAGCAGTTCTTC.

The chain has TRBV7-2 and TRBJ1-1; no clear D gene. The CDR3 extends over 14 amino acids. Germline assignment: CDR1 SGHTA and CDR2 FQGNSA. V gave up 4 bases and J gave up 6 bases, with 15 bases separating them. Here the CDR3 DNA reads TGTGCCAGCAGCTCCCCTTTGATCCGCGCTGAAGCTTTCTTT. Protein product: CASSSPLIRAEAFF.

This clone was seen only once. An end of the junction differs from the germline gene, which may be a read error. The sample carries other DNA sequences with the same CDR3. The rearrangement uses TRBV11-3 and TRBJ1-2, with no clear D. The CDR3 covers 13 residues. CDR1 is SGHNT, CDR2 YENEEA, per germline. The CDR3 spells CASSSLIGGGLTF. The CDR3 bases are TGTGCCAGTAGCTCCCTGATTGGCGGCGGTTTAACCTTC.

V usage is TRBV19 and J usage is TRBJ1-3; D not certain. The CDR3 extends over 14 amino acids. V was cut by 0 bases and J by 0 bases, with 3 bases left in between. Germline assignment: CDR1 LNHDA and CDR2 SQIVND (reference sequence). CDR3 bases: TGTGCCAGTAGTATAGACAGCTCTGGAAACACCATATATTTT. Its protein product is CASSIDSSGNTIYF.

The chain couples TRBV6-1 to TRBJ1-1; 9 bases agree with TRBD1. There are 14 residues in the CDR3. Germline CDR1 is MNHNS and CDR2 is SASEGT. The trim removed 4 bases at V and 6 bases at J, leaving 6 bases unmatched. As DNA, the CDR3 is TGTGCCAGCAGTGTTACAGGGGGCATCGCTGAAGCTTTCTTT. Residues: CASSVTGGIAEAFF.

The chain combines TRBV5-1 with TRBJ2-5, with D unclear. The CDR3 totals 14 residues. The V gene lost 0 bases and the J gene lost 4 bases, with 10 bases spanning the gap. Germline CDR1 reads SGHRS; CDR2 reads YFSETQ. CDR3 amino acids: CASSLDVLGETQYF. The DNA of the CDR3 is TGCGCCAGCAGCTTGGATGTCCTAGGAGAGACCCAGTACTTC.

The V and J genes are TRBV7-2 and TRBJ1-4; D is undetermined. The CDR3 length is 15 residues. Between the trimmed V and J ends, which lost 0 bases and 7 bases, there was a span of 12 bases. Germline-derived CDR1 and CDR2 are SGHTA and FQGNSA. The CDR3 coding sequence is TGTGCCAGCAGCTTAGCGCGGGGAGGGAGTGAAAAACTGTTTTTT. Residues: CASSLARGGSEKLFF.

The V gene is TRBV27, the J gene TRBJ2-1; TRBD1 or TRBD2 may be the D gene (5 bases each). Trimming pared 5 bases from V and 2 bases from J, leaving 19 bases between. The CDR3 extends over 17 amino acids. Germline V lookup: CDR1 MNHEY, CDR2 SMNVEV (reference sequence). CDR3 protein: CASSPWTALGAYNEQFF. The CDR3 DNA reads as TGTGCCAGCAGTCCATGGACTGCTCTAGGGGCCTACAATGAGCAGTTCTTC.

In its sample, this clone was seen a few times. This chain joins TRBV7-8 and TRBJ2-2; tentative D call: TRBD1 (6 bases). The CDR3 runs to 18 residues. The germline V gene has CDR1 SGHVS and CDR2 FQNEAQ. V lost 5 bases and J lost 2, with 21 bases in between. CDR3 amino acids: CASSPHRVSVRNTGELFF. CDR3 DNA: TGTGCCAGCAGCCCTCACAGGGTATCAGTAAGAAACACCGGGGAGCTGTTTTTT.

The chain combines TRBV5-8 with TRBJ1-5, with D maybe TRBD1 (5 bases). This CDR3 contains 15 residues. With 0 bases removed from V and 5 bases from J, the gap between germline ends came to 12 bases. Germline V lookup: CDR1 SGHTS, CDR2 YDEGEE. CDR3 sequence (DNA): TGTGCCAGCAGCTTGGAAGGGGCGGCCTATCAGCCCCAGCATTTT. This gives the protein CASSLEGAAYQPQHF.

The chain couples TRBV19 to TRBJ2-3, with D maybe TRBD2 (6 bases). Germline V lookup: CDR1 LNHDA, CDR2 SQIVND (reference sequence). The CDR3 extends over 15 amino acids. The ends were cut back, 1 base at V and 10 bases at J, with 18 bases in the middle. The DNA for the CDR3 is TGTGCCAGTAGTATAGTAGACCACGGGAGCGGGTCGCAGTATTTT. It is translated as CASSIVDHGSGSQYF.

This chain links TRBV4-2 with TRBJ2-7, with D possibly called TRBD1 or TRBD2 (5 bases each). This CDR3 has 15 residues. V gave up 1 base and J gave up 3 bases, with 13 bases separating them. Per the germline V gene, CDR1 is LGHNA and CDR2 is YNFKEQ. The CDR3 sequence is CASSQGDGLSYEQYF. For the CDR3, the DNA is TGTGCCAGCAGCCAAGGGGACGGTCTTAGCTACGAGCAGTACTTC.

Remarks on this clone: This CDR3 is also generated by other DNA sequences in the sample. V gene TRBV6-5 combines with J gene TRBJ1-5; no reliable D call. Trimming left V 6 bases short and J 0 bases short, with 3 bases between. This CDR3 contains 12 residues. Germline-derived CDR1 and CDR2 are MNHEY and SVGAGI. The CDR3 DNA sequence: TGTGCCAGCAGGGATAGCAATCAGCCCCAGCATTTT. This encodes CASRDSNQPQHF.

V gene TRBV2 combines with J gene TRBJ2-5; 9 positions match TRBD1. The CDR3 runs to 14 residues. Germline V gene data show CDR1 as SNHLY and CDR2 as FYNNEI. V trimming: 1 base; J trimming: 5 bases; junction bases outside the gene matches: 2. The CDR3 coding sequence is TGTGCCAGCAGTGAAGGACAGGGGGGCGAGACCCAGTACTTC. Protein sequence: CASSEGQGGETQYF.

The gene calls are TRBV5-4 and TRBJ2-7; 7 nucleotides align to TRBD2. Germline trimming cut 3 bases from V and 0 bases from J; bases unmatched to any gene: 6. Germline-derived CDR1 and CDR2 are SGHNT and YYREEE (reference sequence). CDR3 length equals 15 residues. The CDR3 sequence is CASSSGGDFSYEQYF. The CDR3 region has the DNA TGTGCCAGCAGCTCGGGGGGTGACTTCTCCTACGAGCAGTACTTC.

A few counts support this clone. The V gene is TRBV5-4, the J gene TRBJ2-2; D is unclear. Trimming shortened V by 0 bases and J by 1 base, and 7 bases separated the two germline ends. Germline V gene lookup returns CDR1 SGHNT and CDR2 YYREEE (reference sequence). The CDR3 is 15 amino acids. CDR3 nucleotides: TGTGCCAGCAGCTTGGCCGGCAGGAACACCGGGGAGCTGTTTTTT. Translating it yields CASSLAGRNTGELFF.

This clone was found once. The junction and the germline gene differ at one end; a read error may be behind it. This chain joins TRBV20-1 and TRBJ1-5; the D is unclear. CDR3 size: 10 residues. Germline V gene data show CDR1 as DFQATT and CDR2 as SNEGSKA (reference sequence). The CDR3 is CSASSQPQHF. CDR3 DNA: TGCAGTGCTAGCAGTCAGCCCCAGCATTTT.

The chain links TRBV20-1 to TRBJ2-7; D not resolved. Deletions cut 3 bases from V and 6 bases from J, with 9 bases between. Germline V gene sequence: CDR1 DFQATT, CDR2 SNEGSKA (reference sequence). CDR3 length: 11 residues. The CDR3 reads CSARVLGEQYF. CDR3 in DNA: TGCAGTGCTAGGGTCCTCGGCGAGCAGTACTTC.

The chain joins TRBV11-3 to TRBJ2-3; the match to TRBD1 covers 7 bases. The J segment lost 2 bases and the V segment lost 4 bases, leaving 3 bases of the junction unmatched. The CDR3 loop spans 14 amino acids. Germline CDR1 is SGHNT and CDR2 is YENEEA. The CDR3 spells CASSSGQATDTQYF. The CDR3 DNA sequence: TGTGCCAGCAGCTCAGGACAGGCCACAGATACGCAGTATTTT.

The V gene is TRBV6-5, the J gene TRBJ2-7; D is possibly TRBD1 (6 bases). V dropped 5 bases and J dropped 9 bases, with 14 bases sitting between them. The germline V gene encodes CDR1 MNHEY and CDR2 SVGAGI. The CDR3 is 12 residues long. The CDR3: CASSPTGFGQYF. The CDR3 DNA is TGTGCCAGCAGTCCCACAGGGTTTGGGCAGTACTTC.

V and J are TRBV2 and TRBJ1-2, with a possible D match to TRBD1 (6 bases). Trimming removed 4 bases from V and 6 bases from J, with 12 bases in between. The CDR3 contains 13 residues. CDR1 and CDR2 from the germline V gene are SNHLY and FYNNEI. The CDR3 protein is CASSVVAGDGYTF. CDR3 DNA sequence: TGTGCCAGCAGTGTAGTCGCAGGGGATGGCTACACCTTC.

The chain combines TRBV18 with TRBJ1-5; TRBD1 matches at 9 bases. Looked up from germline, CDR1 is KGHSH and CDR2 is LQKENI. CDR3 length: 17 residues. With V trimmed by 3 bases and J by 0 bases, 6 bases remained unmatched. The CDR3 region is CASSPGQGLYSNQPQHF. In nucleotides, the CDR3 is TGTGCCAGCTCACCGGGACAGGGACTCTATAGCAATCAGCCCCAGCATTTT.